This T cell receptor (beta chain) was sequenced during a study of blood T cells in healthy people across ages. Study-level results: A greater number of naive CD4+ cells and higher diversity distinguished long-lived donors from aged donors. Nothing was known about donor CMV status, and this possibly confounded expanded clonotype changes.

Per sample, no less than 6 micrograms of total RNA were extracted. Points on this clonotype: No antigen is known for it.

A second PCR, run for roughly 7 to 12 cycles, used a sample-barcoded 5' primer plus a J-beta primer mix. All samples gave at least 3 million CDR3-containing paired-end reads. One entry per CDR3 protein, called by TCRdb with MiXCR from the 5' RACE reads. This sample has over 1,500,000 distinct CDR3 sequences; 49% occur once, and the top ten carry over 2%. Trimming left V 0 bases short and J 8 bases short, with 14 bases between. The germline V gene has CDR1 MNHEY and CDR2 SVGAGI. The CDR3 is made up of 15 amino acids. Source material: blood. The source of this sequence is a woman aged 40 to 55 in good health. V is TRBV6-5 and J is TRBJ2-4; D could derive from TRBD1 or TRBD2 (5 bases each). In DNA, the CDR3 is TGTGCCAGCAGTTACTCCGGGACCCTTGTGGACATTCAGTACTTC. This encodes CASSYSGTLVDIQYF.